One sample yielded the 5 T cell receptor beta chains listed below, sequenced in a study of human T cells and chemical hapten exposure. Time point meaning: pre-sensitization, week 0. Treatment given: therapeutic diphenylcyclopropenone sensitization with weekly scalp DPC. MiXCR was run by TCRdb on the RACE reads, yielding one entry per CDR3 protein. The repertoire holds approximately 260,000 distinct CDR3 sequences, with roughly 8% as singletons. The source was whole blood, collected in connection with sensitization to the hapten diphenylcyclopropenone (DPC). The receptors originated from a man aged 18 to 29 with alopecia areata. Some clones in this sample may be carry-over from other donors' samples.

In this sample, this clonotype turned up a few times. The genes are TRBV7-3 and TRBJ1-1, with D possibly TRBD1 on 6 matching bases. The CDR3 loop spans 15 amino acids. CDR1 is SGHTA and CDR2 is FQGTGA in the germline V gene. The V gene lost 5 bases and the J gene lost 3 bases, with 16 bases spanning the gap. CDR3 loop: CASSLMTGEDTEAFF. In DNA, the CDR3 is TGTGCCAGCAGCCTAATGACAGGAGAGGACACTGAAGCTTTCTTT. The variable domain in full, with the rest retrieved from reference TRBV7-3 and TRBJ1-1, is GAGVSQTPSNKVTEKGKYVELRCDPISGHTALYWYRQSLGQGPEFLIYFQGTGAADDSGLPNDRFFAVRPEGSVSTLKIQRTERGDSAVYLCASSLMTGEDTEAFFGQGTRLTVV.

In this sample, this clonotype turned up many times. This rearrangement joins TRBV4-2 to TRBJ2-7, with D uncertain. The CDR3 has 15 residues. The V gene lost 1 base and the J gene lost 6 bases, with 16 bases spanning the gap. Looked up from germline, CDR1 is LGHNA and CDR2 is YNFKEQ. The CDR3 DNA follows: TGTGCCAGCAGCCAAGCCCGAGGTATTACGACCGAGCAGTACTTC. Translated: CASSQARGITTEQYF.

At least ten counts were recorded for this clonotype. The chain couples TRBV10-3 to TRBJ1-2, with D possibly matching TRBD1 (5 bases). Germline-derived CDR1 and CDR2 are ENHRY and SYGVKD. Trimming took 3 bases from V and 2 from J, leaving 13 bases between them. The CDR3 is made up of 15 amino acids. CDR3 DNA sequence: TGTGCCATCAGTGAAGGTGCAGGGTCAAACTATGGCTACACCTTC. Its protein is CAISEGAGSNYGYTF.

This clonotype has a count of ten or more. CDR3 region: CASSLVGRYSNQPQHF. DNA for the CDR3: TGTGCCAGCAGCTTAGTGGGGCGGTATAGCAATCAGCCCCAGCATTTT. The chain has TRBV7-2 and TRBJ1-5; D is perhaps TRBD1 (5 bases). The CDR3 spans 16 residues. Germline CDR1 SGHTA, CDR2 FQGNSA. The V gene lost 1 base and the J gene lost 0 bases, with 10 bases spanning the gap.

This clonotype was recorded a few times. V is TRBV28 and J is TRBJ1-6; D gene uncertain. V shed 8 bases and J shed 7 bases, with 15 bases lying between them. The CDR3 has 14 residues. CDR1 and CDR2 from the germline V gene are MDHEN and SYDVKM. CDR3 DNA sequence: TGTGCCAGCGGGTCGGGCAGGAGAAATTCACCCCTCCACTTT. This translates into CASGSGRRNSPLHF.